This section outlines one TCR beta chain sequence together with its context. Per the study methods: Reference gene primer amplification yielded estimated nucleated cell counts. Only in-frame clones appear in the TCRdb table, and some are missing; sequencing was by immunoSEQ multiplex PCR. V, J and clone size are taken as reported in that table, and D and trimming were inferred from the DNA itself. The data show 350,000 to 400,000 clones, roughly nine tenths seen once. This entry belongs to a study of blood T cell repertoires in COVID-19. This CDR3 is built from 16 residues. V lost 5 bases, J lost 2 bases, and 19 bases lay in between. The V gene's germline CDR1 is LNHDA and CDR2 SQIVND (reference sequence). This study enrolled people aged 18 to 89 from 20 to 25 US geographic areas. Each exposed participant met a COVID-19 case in the 2 weeks preceding study entry.

The specimen sequenced was PBMCs or T cells enriched from blood (not recorded which). This sequence joins TRBV19 and TRBJ2-7; a weak D match, TRBD1 (6 bases). The TCR originated in a woman aged 35 to 49 who had been exposed to COVID-19. The CDR3 DNA reads TGTGCCAGTAGTGATGGTGGGGGCGTCAACCCCTACGAGCAGTACTTC. Amino acids: CASSDGGGVNPYEQYF.